What follows describes a single T cell receptor (beta chain). Its antigen is not identified. This may stem from a read error, because a much larger clone lies one nucleotide away. The record originates from a study of CD8 T cells in ankylosing spondylitis. Researchers built TCR beta libraries using quantitative 5'-RACE with molecular barcodes. One entry per CDR3 protein results from TCRdb running MiXCR on the 5' RACE reads. The sample lists about 280,000 distinct CDR3 sequences, about 19% occurring once. The study, taken as a whole, reports: Disease-linked clones reportedly concentrated significantly in matched ankylosing spondylitis synovial fluid.

The germline V gene has CDR1 DFQATT and CDR2 SNEGSKA (reference sequence). This CDR3 region has 14 residues. The sequencing sample was made of blood, either unsorted or a sorted T cell fraction (not recorded which). The clonotype originates from a male donor with ankylosing spondylitis or in good health (not recorded which). The chain joins TRBV20-1 to TRBJ1-1; D may be TRBD1 (5 bases). The DNA for the CDR3 is TGCAGTGCCCCGGGGCCCGCAATGAACACTGAAACTTTCTTT. Protein sequence: CSAPGPAMNTETFF.